This TCR beta chain was captured by sequencing in a study of cytomegalovirus exposure and HLA in healthy donors (dated by TCRdb to 2016 to 2017). Looking at the study overall: In an earlier analysis of some 610 of the donors, 276 Gb of sequence data and some 120 million unique TCR beta sequences from roughly 180 million T cells were reported. An early release covering 500 to 750 HLA-typed donors comprised about 310 gigabases of sequencing data and 85 million or so unique TCR sequences. The genetic ancestry cluster associated with self-reported Caucasian donors included about 81% of the 300 to 400 genotyped donors. The aim of the study was to test whether cataloging public T cell receptors could identify signatures of past pathogen exposure. The T cell repertoires of 666 subjects were profiled by immunosequencing and related to cytomegalovirus serostatus. Besides the first cohort of hundreds of subjects, a separate validation cohort made up of 95 to 150 different subjects was used. The study combined high-throughput TCR immunosequencing, statistical association of individual TCRs with disease status, and machine learning to predict cytomegalovirus infection status. In a later analysis, previously published TCR beta repertoires from 666 donors were re-analyzed and high-resolution HLA genotyping was added so that TCR occurrence patterns could be studied. Rather than drawing on any new phenotypic data, the later analysis identified candidate immune exposures from TCR beta sequences and the way those sequences occurred across donors. An earlier analysis of several hundred of the donors used high-throughput TCR beta sequencing to judge whether each TCR beta V gene segment behaved as functional or pseudogenic. Donor age, sex, ethnicity and CMV serostatus were compiled alongside the repertoire data. In a later genetic analysis, genome-wide SNP genotypes for 398 of the 666 donors were used, and that subset was treated as a discovery cohort. Every repertoire in the discovery cohort had been generated on one and the same sequencing platform. HLA typing included class I and class II loci at four-digit resolution. Typing coverage varied by locus: roughly 629-640 donors for A, B, C, DRB1 and DQB1; roughly 560 for DQA1; over 600 for DPA1; roughly 470 for DPB1. About 5 DR-DQ haplotypes were handled as single units for association and clustering, since linkage in the cohort was strong. Among 398 genotyped donors of the cohort, an average of 235,054 unique TCR beta nucleotide sequences were sequenced per donor, 15% to 20% of them non-productive.

Regarding this clone: There is no known antigen for this receptor. Per-base qualities were not stored, and no clone one base away is much larger.

Library method: the immunoSEQ multiplex PCR assay. For the multiplex PCR, a mixture combining 60 forward primers for TCR Vbeta segments and 13 reverse primers for TCR Jbeta segments was used. Amplification of the CDR3 region of rearranged TCR beta genes was performed with a multiplex PCR assay on genomic DNA. On the Illumina HiSeq System, the amplified TCR beta libraries were sequenced as 87-base-pair reads. Per the authors' processing: A later analysis tallied 75 million to 95 million unique TCR beta chains across the 700 or so repertoires, and about 10 million of those chains were shared by two or more donors. Raw reads were error-corrected and collapsed into unique sequences by a nearest-neighbor algorithm in which closely related sequences were merged to remove PCR and sequencing errors. To assign V, D and J gene segments, CDR3 sequences were aligned to IMGT reference sequences. For a sequence to be retained, a match of at least six nucleotides was required to both a V gene segment and a J gene segment. Rearrangements were classified as productive when the CDR3 lacked stop codons and remained in frame with V and J, and all other rearrangements were classified as non-productive. CDR3 was defined by IMGT convention, running from the second conserved V-encoded cysteine to the conserved J-encoded phenylalanine. The earlier analysis of 587 of the donors excluded any sequence lacking an unambiguous match to a single V gene segment. In an earlier analysis of almost 600 of the donors, a V segment was called functional when productive rearrangements were above 56.7%, and segregating when the standard deviation between donors exceeded 5%. A statistical classification framework was developed to diagnose cytomegalovirus status using the catalog of TCR beta chain sequences. V and J gene assignment, in a later analysis, came from comparing TCR nucleotide sequences with IMGT/GENE-DB human TR gene sequences. A later analysis assigned CDR3 sequences and most-parsimonious VDJ recombination scenarios with the TCRdist pipeline. In a later analysis, every TCR beta chain was defined by the combination of its CDR3 amino acid sequence and its V-gene family, and reads without a unique V-gene family were dropped. As a way to deal with suspected cross-contamination and a sequencing artifact, a later analysis dropped approximately 570 nucleotide sequences that were highly shared and had low generation probability. A later analysis calculated a clonal expansion index for each public chain from normalized within-repertoire ranks of inferred template counts. In a later analysis, generation probabilities were computed using a VDJ recombination model fitted to out-of-frame rearrangements, and the results were checked against IGoR. In a later analysis, TCR-TCR, TCR-HLA and TCR-CMV co-occurrence was scored with hypergeometric tests, and a repertoire-size bias correction was applied to TCR pairs. To estimate false discovery rates, a later analysis permuted the HLA or CMV assignments 20 times. A later analysis grouped co-occurring TCRs with DBSCAN, adding TCRdist sequence similarity when clustering within HLA-allele-positive subsets. Repertoires with fewer than 30,000 or more than 120,000 public chains, plus five repertoires with anomalous nucleotide sharing, were excluded from co-occurrence clustering. The clones in this table, taken by TCRdb from immuneACCESS, are in-frame only. Not every clone is retained; where verified, under half of the shortfall comes from an unresolved V gene, and the cause of the rest is unknown. V, J and clone size reflect that table, while D and trimming were determined from the DNA. The sample has fewer than 150,000 clones on record, about 79% of them singletons. About 2.5% of the sample belongs to the ten largest clones.

What the work shows at the level of the full study, not this receptor alone: Linkage disequilibrium might explain the correlated functional status among segregating V segments, but an unknown experimental factor could not be ruled out. The study gave a list of under 200 TCR beta chains associated with cytomegalovirus. In this cohort, only TCR beta chains were sequenced, and detectable features were limited by the absence of alpha or paired-chain data. Compared with equally common non-associated chains, HLA-associated TCR beta chains in a later analysis were more clonally expanded and had lower generation probabilities. Most TCR sequences were seen in very few donors, while some public TCRs were found in many individuals. A further reported finding was that TCR beta sequences accurately predicted the HLA-A and HLA-B alleles for most subjects in the first cohort. In a later analysis, 16,951 TCR beta sequences were associated with specific HLA alleles at a false discovery rate of 0.05. The 87-base-pair reads could not distinguish some IMGT-functional V segments, including TRBV6-2 and TRBV6-3, so those segments were excluded. A later genetic analysis associated a missense DCLRE1C variant with V-gene and J-gene trimming of TCR beta chains, and an independent cohort replicated the association. Assigning TCR associations to individual alleles was difficult when HLA alleles, especially DR and DQ, strongly co-occurred. A few of the identified cytomegalovirus-associated TCR beta chains were confirmed in vitro to be specific for cytomegalovirus antigens. The classifier was reported to diagnose cytomegalovirus status with high specificity and sensitivity in both the original cohort and the validation cohort. In a later analysis, several top co-occurrence clusters were reported to appear linked to parvovirus B19, influenza, CMV and Epstein-Barr virus. A later analysis found that TCR association rates varied across HLA loci, with DRB1 alleles showing the most associated TCRs and HLA-C alleles the fewest. Sequencing depth was assumed to be roughly uniform across donors in the presence/absence analyses, though that assumption may not hold. In an earlier analysis of fewer than 750 of the donors, most TCR beta V segments were observed in productive rearrangements about 90% or about 30% of the time, broadly matching IMGT annotations. According to a later genetic analysis, donors in an Asian-associated ancestry cluster had fewer N-insertions in productive TCRs than the roughly 670-donor mean. Seventeen rarely observed V segments, including chromosome 9 orphons, were excluded from the earlier analysis of several hundred of the donors because counts were too low. Because HLA typing was unavailable for some donors at each locus, only the typed subset was used in association tests. The authors suggested that the approach could potentially be generalized to other disease states and immunological phenotypes. In a later analysis, most CMV-associated TCR beta chains were found to appear HLA-restricted, with HLA associations seemingly driven largely by CMV exposure. The only immune exposure information available for the cohort was CMV serostatus. A group of highly shared sequence variants was considered likely to be a technical artifact of the sequencing pipeline.

The cohort was made up of hundreds of healthy bone marrow donors. At the time of sampling, every cohort member was nominally healthy, though immune exposures that went unrecorded were likely present. The donor tested CMV seronegative and was one of the 352 seronegative cohort members. A peripheral blood sample was collected from each donor, and TCR beta sequencing was performed on peripheral blood mononuclear cells. Genomic DNA extraction from the blood cell samples was performed with the Qiagen DNeasy Blood Extraction Kit. The germline V gene (reference sequence) yields MNHEY for CDR1 and SMNVEV for CDR2. Taken from cysteine to phenylalanine, the CDR3 has 12 residues. The retained sequence is limited to the CDR3, 36 bases, with the frame set at the first base. V ends up 6 bases short and J 8 bases short, with an unmatched junction base count of 4.

This sequence was found in a male donor in good health and CMV-seronegative. The source material was PBMCs. The V and J segments used are TRBV27 and TRBJ2-1, with 7 middle bases fitting TRBD1. The CDR3 amino acid sequence is: CASSIRGYEQFF. The sequenced DNA: TGTGCCAGCAGCATCAGGGGGTATGAGCAGTTCTTC.